The entry below describes one T cell receptor beta chain. What it binds is unknown. The sample originates from a study of blood T cells in healthy people across ages. For the second PCR, which ran for about 7 to 11 cycles, a sample-barcoded 5' primer and a J-beta primer mix were used. Each of the cDNA molecules was tagged by a template-switch adaptor with 12 random nucleotides. TCRdb fed the 5' RACE reads into MiXCR, producing one record per CDR3 protein. There are approximately 810,000 distinct CDR3 sequences in the sample; around 36% occur only once, and 10% to 15% lies in the top ten. Researchers collected around 11 milliliters of peripheral blood from every single donor. Each sample gave at least 7 million isolated PBMCs. The CDR3 is made up of 17 amino acids. Trimming removed 2 bases from V and 7 bases from J; junction bases left unmatched: 12. Looked up from germline, CDR1 is LNHNV and CDR2 is YYDKDF (reference sequence).

Study-wide findings and caveats: Using unsorted PBMCs precluded a conclusive naive versus antigen-experienced comparison.

Sequencing was performed on blood. This clonotype was sampled from a man between 18 and 35 years old in good health. The V gene is TRBV15, the J gene TRBJ1-5, with 9 bases fitting TRBD1. The CDR3 coding sequence is TGTGCCACCAGCAGAAGGACCCGGGACAGGGTACGACAGCCCCAGCATTTT. Its protein product is CATSRRTRDRVRQPQHF.